These T cell receptor beta chains were read from a single sample in a study of cytomegalovirus exposure and HLA in healthy donors. Some clones are missing from TCRdb's copy, which holds only in-frame ones; the method was immunoSEQ multiplex PCR. The sample has about 70,000 clones, over 90% seen once. Sequencing was carried out using PBMCs. The receptors come from a man younger than 35 in good health and CMV-seropositive. Each CDR3 is given with its conserved first and last residue. D genes are given only for firm matches. Some rows have no size entry. The others give once, few or many, or a class for an expanded clone.

j_call,d_call,clone_size,v_call,cdr3_aa,cdr3_nt
TRBJ2-3,-,-,TRBV2,CASSDRANTQYF,TGTGCCAGCAGTGACAGGGCAAATACGCAGTATTTT
TRBJ1-5,TRBD1,few,TRBV28,CAGRTGTGNQPQHF,TGTGCCGGCCGGACAGGGACGGGCAATCAGCCCCAGCATTTT
TRBJ2-1,TRBD2,-,TRBV2,CASDSRLAGENEQFF,TGTGCCAGCGACAGCCGACTAGCGGGAGAAAATGAGCAGTTCTTC
TRBJ2-1,TRBD2,-,TRBV5-1,CASKGAGGGRDEQFF,TGCGCCAGCAAAGGAGCGGGAGGAGGTCGGGATGAGCAGTTCTTC
TRBJ1-1,TRBD1,-,TRBV29-1,CSVGRDRVDEAFF,TGCAGCGTAGGCCGGGACAGGGTCGATGAAGCTTTCTTT
TRBJ2-3,TRBD1,once,TRBV5-8,CASSLGTGRGNTDTQYF,TGTGCCAGCAGCTTGGGGACAGGTCGGGGCAACACAGATACGCAGTATTTT
TRBJ1-5,-,-,TRBV7-7,CASSAGYNQPQHF,TGTGCTAGCTCGGCGGGATACAATCAGCCCCAGCATTTT
TRBJ2-7,TRBD1,-,TRBV29-1,CSVEGGTGGRHEQYF,TGCAGCGTTGAAGGGGGGACAGGGGGGAGGCACGAGCAGTACTTC
TRBJ2-1,TRBD2,-,TRBV19,CASSSRGGGGQFF,TGTGCCAGTAGTTCCCGAGGTGGCGGGGGACAGTTCTTC
TRBJ2-3,TRBD2,-,TRBV5-1,CASSPRLAGSRDTQYF,TGCGCCAGCAGCCCCAGACTAGCGGGGTCAAGAGATACGCAGTATTTT
TRBJ2-7,TRBD2,-,TRBV28,CASSRLAGGLYEQYF,TGTGCCAGCAGTAGACTAGCGGGAGGTCTTTACGAGCAGTACTTC
TRBJ2-2,-,-,TRBV27,CASSTRALVTGELFF,TGTGCCAGCAGTACCAGGGCGTTGGTCACCGGGGAGCTGTTTTTT
TRBJ2-3,TRBD2,-,TRBV29-1,CSVEDQREARTDTQYF,TGCAGCGTTGAAGATCAGCGGGAGGCGCGCACAGATACGCAGTATTTT
TRBJ2-7,TRBD2,-,TRBV10-2,CASSALAGFYEQYF,TGCGCCAGCAGTGCACTAGCGGGTTTCTACGAGCAGTACTTC
TRBJ2-7,-,once,TRBV5-1,CASSSGVSSSYEQYF,TGCGCCAGCAGCTCGGGGGTTTCGAGTTCCTACGAGCAGTACTTC
TRBJ1-1,-,once,TRBV7-8,CASSLDLWNTEAFF,TGTGCCAGCAGCTTAGATCTTTGGAACACTGAAGCTTTCTTT
TRBJ2-1,-,-,TRBV7-6,CASSLSTESYNEQFF,TGTGCCAGCAGCTTATCGACAGAATCCTACAATGAGCAGTTCTTC
TRBJ2-2,TRBD2,-,TRBV30,CAWKGLAGVTGELFF,TGTGCCTGGAAGGGACTAGCGGGAGTCACCGGGGAGCTGTTTTTT
TRBJ1-3,TRBD1,-,TRBV9,CASSLGTERNTIYF,TGTGCCAGCAGCCTTGGGACAGAACGAAACACCATATATTTT
TRBJ2-1,TRBD1,-,TRBV18,CASSPAGQVRNEQFF,TGTGCCAGCTCACCTGCGGGACAGGTCCGCAATGAGCAGTTCTTC
TRBJ2-1,-,-,TRBV5-1,CASSDSNEQFF,TGCGCCAGCAGCGATAGTAATGAGCAGTTCTTC
TRBJ2-1,TRBD2,-,TRBV5-4,CASSLGLAGNEQFF,TGTGCCAGCAGCTTGGGGCTAGCGGGGAATGAGCAGTTCTTC
TRBJ2-1,TRBD1,-,TRBV7-3,CASSLMGRGQGADEQFF,TGTGCCAGCAGCTTAATGGGAAGGGGACAGGGGGCCGATGAGCAGTTCTTC
TRBJ2-7,-,-,TRBV30,CAWRQLGFVDEQYF,TGTGCCTGGAGACAACTAGGCTTTGTGGACGAGCAGTACTTC
TRBJ2-2,TRBD1,-,TRBV6-5,CASGRTGRTGELFF,TGTGCCAGCGGGCGGACAGGGAGGACCGGGGAGCTGTTTTTT
TRBJ2-7,TRBD1,once,TRBV15,CATSIDRGAYEQYF,TGTGCCACCAGCATTGACAGGGGGGCCTACGAGCAGTACTTC
TRBJ2-7,TRBD2,-,TRBV5-5,CASSLASGIDEQYF,TGTGCCAGCAGCTTGGCTAGCGGGATAGACGAGCAGTACTTC
TRBJ2-7,TRBD1,-,TRBV7-9,CASSLGQGLSYEQYF,TGTGCCAGCAGCTTGGGACAGGGGCTCTCCTACGAGCAGTACTTC
TRBJ2-1,TRBD1,-,TRBV28,CASRTGDRESNEQFF,TGTGCCAGCAGAACAGGGGACAGGGAGTCCAATGAGCAGTTCTTC
TRBJ2-1,-,-,TRBV14,CASSQGVRLAYNEQFF,TGTGCCAGCAGCCAAGGGGTACGGCTAGCCTACAATGAGCAGTTCTTC
TRBJ1-3,TRBD1,-,TRBV5-1,CASSPRSDRAGNTIYF,TGCGCCAGCAGCCCCCGTTCGGACAGGGCTGGAAACACCATATATTTT
TRBJ2-1,-,-,TRBV19,CASSIPGLSSYNEQFF,TGTGCCAGTAGTATCCCGGGACTGAGCTCCTACAATGAGCAGTTCTTC
TRBJ1-1,TRBD1,-,TRBV27,CASSLKNYRGLGGNTEAFF,TGTGCCAGCAGCCTGAAAAATTACAGGGGGCTAGGAGGAAACACTGAAGCTTTCTTT